The present T cell receptor (beta chain) was sequenced within a study of CD8 T cells in Susac syndrome. This CDR3 has 15 amino acids. After removal of 0 bases from V and 5 bases from J, the junction contained 7 bases not matched to a gene. Germline loops: CDR1 GTSNPN, CDR2 SVGIG (reference sequence). Random hexamers primed reverse transcription of about 0.5 to 1 ug RNA. TCRdb reanalysed the immunoSEQ multiplex PCR reads using MiXCR and keeps one entry per CDR3 protein. The top ten hold more than 0.095% of the sample, which has 100,000 to 150,000 distinct CDR3 sequences, about 96% seen once. This receptor was taken from a human donor in good health. Sequences were obtained from CD4+ T cells from PBMCs. The chain uses TRBV30 and TRBJ2-5; TRBD1 aligns across 9 bases. The DNA of the CDR3 is TGTGCCTGGAGTGTCGGGACAGGGCTTGGGGAGACCCAGTACTTC. Translating gives CAWSVGTGLGETQYF.